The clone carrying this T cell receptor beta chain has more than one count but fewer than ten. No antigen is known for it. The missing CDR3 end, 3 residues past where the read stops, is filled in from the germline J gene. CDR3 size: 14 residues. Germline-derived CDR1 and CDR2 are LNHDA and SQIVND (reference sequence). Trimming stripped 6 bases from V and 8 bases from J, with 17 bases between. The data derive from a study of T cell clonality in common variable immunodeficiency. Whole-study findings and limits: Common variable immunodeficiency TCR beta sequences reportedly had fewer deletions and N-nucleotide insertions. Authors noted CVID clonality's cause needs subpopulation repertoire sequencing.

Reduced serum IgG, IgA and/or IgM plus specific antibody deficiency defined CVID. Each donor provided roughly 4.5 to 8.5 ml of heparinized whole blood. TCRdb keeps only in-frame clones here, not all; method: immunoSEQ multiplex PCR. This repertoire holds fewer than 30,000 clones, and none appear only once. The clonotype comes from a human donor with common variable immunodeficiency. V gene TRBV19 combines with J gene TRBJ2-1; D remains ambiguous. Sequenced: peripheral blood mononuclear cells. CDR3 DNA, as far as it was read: TGTGCCAGTAGCTTAGCAATCCCCCTTGATGAG. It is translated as CASSLAIPLDE. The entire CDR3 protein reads CASSLAIPLDEQFF.